This T cell receptor beta chain was identified during a study of blood T cell repertoires in COVID-19. Donors were grouped by their self-reported clinical history. V shed 3 bases and J 2 bases; nucleotides not matched to a gene: 14. Germline V gene sequence: CDR1 GTSNPN, CDR2 SVGIG (reference sequence). The CDR3 is 17 residues long. Authors' data handling: Researchers report that nucleated cell counts were estimated from reference gene primer amplification. Measured with immunoSEQ multiplex PCR; TCRdb has only the in-frame clones, and not every one. The DNA gave D and trimming, while V, J and clone size come from that table. The sample yields 350,000 to 400,000 clones, around 92% seen once.

Input material: PBMCs or T cells enriched from blood (not recorded which). The receptor was isolated from a woman in her 30s who had recovered from COVID-19. The chain is built from TRBV30 and TRBJ1-1; 8 bases agree with TRBD1. The CDR3 DNA reads TGTGCCTGGAGCGACCTCATAGGACAGGGCATTAACACTGAAGCTTTCTTT. Translation: CAWSDLIGQGINTEAFF.